This is a list of T cell receptor beta chains from one sample in a study of beta chain features in type 1 diabetes. Some clones are missing from TCRdb's copy, which holds only in-frame ones; the method was immunoSEQ multiplex PCR. The sample carries 250,000 to 350,000 clones, 13% to 15% recorded once. The sample comprised naive CD4+ T cells from blood. The origin of the receptors is a man aged 25 to 40 with type 1 diabetes. CDR3s include the opening cysteine and the closing phenylalanine or tryptophan. D genes are given only for firm matches. Only some rows state a clone size, as once, few, many or a class for expanded clones.

CDR3aa: CASSLAQQGSSTDTQYF
CDR3nt: TGCGCCAGCAGCTTGGCTCAACAGGGGAGTAGCACAGATACGCAGTATTTT
v_gene: TRBV5-1
j_gene: TRBJ2-3
abundance: -
d_gene: TRBD1

CDR3aa: CASIGTGPFWGYTF
CDR3nt: TGTGCCAGCATCGGGACAGGGCCCTTCTGGGGCTACACCTTC
v_gene: TRBV7-3
j_gene: TRBJ1-2
abundance: -
d_gene: TRBD1

CDR3aa: CASSLTRTSGSIKTDTQYF
CDR3nt: TGTGCCAGCAGCTTGACGCGGACTAGCGGGAGTATTAAGACAGATACGCAGTATTTT
v_gene: TRBV5-4
j_gene: TRBJ2-3
abundance: few
d_gene: TRBD2

CDR3aa: CASSLRDRGRGYTF
CDR3nt: TGTGCCAGCAGCCTACGGGACAGGGGGCGCGGCTACACCTTC
v_gene: TRBV7-2
j_gene: TRBJ1-2
abundance: -
d_gene: TRBD1

CDR3aa: CASSPRWEADEQYF
CDR3nt: TGTGCCAGCAGCCCCCGCTGGGAGGCCGACGAGCAGTACTTC
v_gene: TRBV7-2
j_gene: TRBJ2-7
abundance: few
d_gene: -

CDR3aa: CASSLAPLAFANTGELFF
CDR3nt: TGTGCCAGCAGCTTGGCCCCTCTAGCGTTTGCGAACACCGGGGAGCTGTTTTTT
v_gene: TRBV5-4
j_gene: TRBJ2-2
abundance: few
d_gene: -

CDR3aa: CASRARRERNEQFF
CDR3nt: TGTGCCAGCCGCGCCCGGCGGGAGAGAAATGAGCAGTTCTTC
v_gene: TRBV19
j_gene: TRBJ2-1
abundance: few
d_gene: TRBD2

CDR3aa: CASSSPGPGTNEQFF
CDR3nt: TGTGCCAGCAGTTCGCCTGGGCCTGGTACCAATGAGCAGTTCTTC
v_gene: TRBV28
j_gene: TRBJ2-1
abundance: few
d_gene: -

CDR3aa: CAISVSTGTDTQYF
CDR3nt: TGTGCCATCAGTGTATCGACAGGGACAGATACGCAGTATTTT
v_gene: TRBV10-3
j_gene: TRBJ2-3
abundance: few
d_gene: TRBD1

CDR3aa: CASSGQARGNQPQHF
CDR3nt: TGTGCCAGCAGCGGACAGGCCCGAGGCAATCAGCCCCAGCATTTT
v_gene: TRBV2
j_gene: TRBJ1-5
abundance: -
d_gene: TRBD1

CDR3aa: CASSYGVNEQFF
CDR3nt: TGTGCCAGCAGTTACGGAGTAAATGAGCAGTTCTTC
v_gene: TRBV6-6
j_gene: TRBJ2-1
abundance: -
d_gene: -

CDR3aa: CASSLVLQYYEQYF
CDR3nt: TGTGCCAGCAGCTTAGTACTGCAGTACTACGAGCAGTACTTC
v_gene: TRBV7-2
j_gene: TRBJ2-7
abundance: few
d_gene: -

CDR3aa: CASSIWGSDYGYTF
CDR3nt: TGTGCCAGTAGTATCTGGGGCAGCGACTATGGCTACACCTTC
v_gene: TRBV19
j_gene: TRBJ1-2
abundance: -
d_gene: -

CDR3aa: CASSPDADFQPQHF
CDR3nt: TGTGCCAGCTCACCAGATGCGGACTTTCAGCCCCAGCATTTT
v_gene: TRBV18
j_gene: TRBJ1-5
abundance: -
d_gene: -

CDR3aa: CASSDGNQPQHF
CDR3nt: TGCGCCAGCAGCGACGGGAATCAGCCCCAGCATTTT
v_gene: TRBV5-1
j_gene: TRBJ1-5
abundance: -
d_gene: -

CDR3aa: CASSLERSETQYF
CDR3nt: TGTGCCAGCAGCTTAGAGCGATCGGAGACCCAGTACTTC
v_gene: TRBV11-2
j_gene: TRBJ2-5
abundance: -
d_gene: -

CDR3aa: CASSRTSGETDTQYF
CDR3nt: TGTGCCAGCTCACGTACTAGCGGAGAGACAGATACGCAGTATTTT
v_gene: TRBV18
j_gene: TRBJ2-3
abundance: -
d_gene: TRBD2

CDR3aa: CASSYQTSRGYEQYF
CDR3nt: TGTGCCAGCAGTTACCAGACTAGTCGAGGGTACGAGCAGTACTTC
v_gene: TRBV28
j_gene: TRBJ2-7
abundance: -
d_gene: -

CDR3aa: CAWSVRGNQPQHF
CDR3nt: TGTGCCTGGAGTGTACGAGGGAATCAGCCCCAGCATTTT
v_gene: TRBV30
j_gene: TRBJ1-5
abundance: -
d_gene: -